This record covers a single T cell receptor beta chain. The data originate from a study of cytomegalovirus exposure and HLA in healthy donors. The germline V and J ends were trimmed by 4 bases and 3 bases, with 11 bases remaining between them. The CDR3 is 13 residues long. Germline assignment: CDR1 SGHDT and CDR2 YYEEEE. Method: immunoSEQ multiplex PCR; TCRdb's copy keeps in-frame clones and lacks some. The sample has tens of thousands of clones, about 95% seen once. This sequence originates from a young woman in good health and CMV-seronegative. The chain uses TRBV5-6 and TRBJ2-7, with no clear D. The sample consisted of PBMCs. Here the CDR3 reads CASSQTHFYEQYF. Written as DNA, the CDR3 is TGTGCCAGCAGCCAGACTCATTTCTACGAGCAGTACTTC. Looking up the rest from reference TRBV5-6 and TRBJ2-7 gives the full variable domain: DAGVTQSPTHLIKTRGQQVTLRCSPKSGHDTVSWYQQALGQGPQFIFQYYEEEERQRGNFPDRFSGHQFPNYSSELNVNALLLGDSALYLCASSQTHFYEQYFGPGTRLTVT.